This TCR beta chain was profiled in a study of OX40 agonist ivuxolimab in advanced cancers. The germline CDR1 and CDR2 sequences are SNHLY and FYNNEI. The V end lost 9 bases, the J end lost 2 bases, and 12 bases lay between the germline ends. The CDR3 loop spans 13 amino acids. The table came from immunoSEQ multiplex PCR; TCRdb's copy has only in-frame clones and leaves some out. The sample holds 70,000 to 95,000 clones, approximately 86% seen once. This TCR was sampled from an adult with an advanced solid tumor such as melanoma, head and neck, liver or kidney cancer. J is TRBJ2-3 and V is TRBV2; perhaps TRBD1 as D (6 bases). The sequencing here drew on CD4+ or CD8+ T cells sorted from blood, taken in a trial of the OX40 agonist ivuxolimab. CDR3 nucleotide sequence: TGTGCCAGTAACAGGGTTTTCACAGATACGCAGTATTTT. Protein product: CASNRVFTDTQYF.